The 4 T cell receptor beta chains reported below all come from one sample, sequenced in a study of CD8 T cells in Susac syndrome. Random hexamers primed reverse transcription of about 0.45 to 1 ug RNA. TCRdb reanalysed the immunoSEQ multiplex PCR reads using MiXCR and keeps one entry per CDR3 protein. The sample contains over 80,000 distinct CDR3 sequences, 85% to 95% of which appear only once. The sequenced material came from CD8+ T cells from PBMCs. These TCRs come from a human donor in good health.

The chain carries TRBV25-1 and TRBJ1-1, with unresolved D. The CDR3 has 12 amino acids. Germline CDR1 is MGHDK and CDR2 is SYGVNS. V gave up 5 bases and J gave up 1 base, with 5 bases separating them. In nucleotides, the CDR3 is TGTGCCAGCAGTTACAAGAACACTGAAGCTTTCTTT. Its protein is CASSYKNTEAFF.

This clonotype was seen once. The chain employs TRBV7-8 and TRBJ1-2; D perhaps matches TRBD1 (5 bases). V was clipped by 1 base and J by 7 bases, with 10 bases between them. This CDR3 is 13 amino acids long. Germline V gene sequence: CDR1 SGHVS, CDR2 FQNEAQ. CDR3 sequence reads: CASSLVGHGGYTF. The DNA for the CDR3 is TGTGCCAGCAGCTTAGTAGGACACGGTGGCTACACCTTC. Full variable domain (outside the CDR3, taken from reference TRBV7-8 and TRBJ1-2): GAGVSQSPRYKVAKRGQDVALRCDPISGHVSLFWYQQALGQGPEFLTYFQNEAQLDKSGLPSDRFFAERPEGSVSTLKIQRTQQEDSAVYLCASSLVGHGGYTFGSGTRLTVV.

The CDR3 loop is CASLSGANVLTF. The CDR3 region has the DNA TGTGCCTCCCTCTCTGGGGCCAACGTCCTGACTTTC. V gene TRBV10-3 combines with J gene TRBJ2-6; D is undetermined. Per the germline V gene, CDR1 is ENHRY and CDR2 is SYGVKD. This CDR3 is built from 12 residues. Trimming cost V 11 bases and J 0 bases, with 5 bases left between them.

The chain combines TRBV7-2 with TRBJ2-7; 10 bases line up with TRBD1. Germline-derived CDR1 and CDR2 are SGHTA and FQGNSA. V was pared by 4 bases and J by 6 bases, with 6 bases of the junction left unmatched. The CDR3 has 14 amino acids. The chain's CDR3 is CASSSGDRGLEQYF. DNA of the CDR3: TGTGCCAGCAGCTCCGGGGACAGGGGTCTCGAGCAGTACTTC.